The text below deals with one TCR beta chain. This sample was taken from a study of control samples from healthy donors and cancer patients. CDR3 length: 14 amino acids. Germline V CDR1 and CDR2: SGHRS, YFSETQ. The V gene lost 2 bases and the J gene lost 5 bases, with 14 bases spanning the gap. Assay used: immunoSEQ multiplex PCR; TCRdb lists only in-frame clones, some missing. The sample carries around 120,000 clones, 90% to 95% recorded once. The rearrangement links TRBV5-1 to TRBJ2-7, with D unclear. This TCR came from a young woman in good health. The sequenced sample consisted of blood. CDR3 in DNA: TGCGCCAGCAGCTTAGTTTCGAGACCCGACGAGCAGTACTTC. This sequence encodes CASSLVSRPDEQYF.